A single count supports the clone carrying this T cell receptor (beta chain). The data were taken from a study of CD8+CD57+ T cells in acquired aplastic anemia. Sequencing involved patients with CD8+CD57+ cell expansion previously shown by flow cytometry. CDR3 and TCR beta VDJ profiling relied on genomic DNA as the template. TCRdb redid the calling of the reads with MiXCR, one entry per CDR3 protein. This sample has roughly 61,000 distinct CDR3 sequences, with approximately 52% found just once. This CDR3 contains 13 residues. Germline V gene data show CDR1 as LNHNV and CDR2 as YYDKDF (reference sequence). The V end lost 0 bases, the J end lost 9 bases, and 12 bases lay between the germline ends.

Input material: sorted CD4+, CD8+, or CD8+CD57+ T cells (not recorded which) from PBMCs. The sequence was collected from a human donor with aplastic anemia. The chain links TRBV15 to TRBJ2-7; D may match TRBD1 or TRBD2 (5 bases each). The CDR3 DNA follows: TGTGCCACCAGCAGAGACCGACCTGGGGGGCAGTACTTC. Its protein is CATSRDRPGGQYF.